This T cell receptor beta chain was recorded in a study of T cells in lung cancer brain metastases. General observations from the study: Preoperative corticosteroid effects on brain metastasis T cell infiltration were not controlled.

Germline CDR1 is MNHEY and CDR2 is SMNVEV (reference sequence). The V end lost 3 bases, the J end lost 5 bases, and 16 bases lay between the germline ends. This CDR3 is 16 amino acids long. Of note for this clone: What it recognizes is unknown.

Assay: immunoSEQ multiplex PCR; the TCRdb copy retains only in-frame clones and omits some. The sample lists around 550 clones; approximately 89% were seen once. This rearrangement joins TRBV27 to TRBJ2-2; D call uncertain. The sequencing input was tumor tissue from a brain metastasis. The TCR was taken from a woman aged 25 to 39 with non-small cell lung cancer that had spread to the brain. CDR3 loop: CASSLVGLPRTGELFF. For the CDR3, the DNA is TGTGCCAGCAGTTTGGTGGGTTTGCCTAGAACCGGGGAGCTGTTTTTT.